This T cell receptor (beta chain) was sequenced during a study of blood T cell repertoires in COVID-19. Study information: PBMCs, B-cell-depleted T cells, or T cells were the source of the cDNA or gDNA that made up the material.

In regard to this clone: Other DNA variants within this sample encode the same CDR3.

Cohort 3 donors counted as recovered after two negative PCRs, clearance, or resolved symptoms. Clones were sequenced by immunoSEQ multiplex PCR, and TCRdb holds only the in-frame ones, with some missing. The table shows 330,000 or so clones, with 80% to 90% occurring only once. The V gene lost 0 bases and the J gene lost 4 bases, with 4 bases spanning the gap. CDR1 and CDR2 from the germline V gene are LGHDT and YNNKEL (reference sequence). The CDR3 consists of 12 residues. The chain employs TRBV3-1 (or the pseudogene TRBV3-2) and TRBJ2-7; D ambiguous. The clonotype was recovered from a man aged 25-45 years who had recovered from COVID-19. Material for sequencing was PBMCs or T cells enriched from blood (not recorded which). CDR3 in amino acids: CASSQERYEQYF. The DNA for the CDR3 is TGTGCCAGCAGCCAAGAGCGGTACGAGCAGTACTTC.